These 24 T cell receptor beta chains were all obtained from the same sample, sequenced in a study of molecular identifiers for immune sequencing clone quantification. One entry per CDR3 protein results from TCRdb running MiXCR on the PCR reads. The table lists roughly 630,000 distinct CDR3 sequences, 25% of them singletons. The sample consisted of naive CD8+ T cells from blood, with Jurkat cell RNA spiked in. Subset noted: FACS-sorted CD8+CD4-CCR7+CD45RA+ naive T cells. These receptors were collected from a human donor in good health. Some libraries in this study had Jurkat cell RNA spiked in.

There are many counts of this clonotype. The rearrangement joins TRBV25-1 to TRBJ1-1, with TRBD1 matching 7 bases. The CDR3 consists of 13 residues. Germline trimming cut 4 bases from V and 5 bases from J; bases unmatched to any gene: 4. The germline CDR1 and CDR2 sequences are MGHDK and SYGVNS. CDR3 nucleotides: TGTGCCAGCAGTGGAGCAGGGGGGACTGAAGCTTTCTTT. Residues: CASSGAGGTEAFF.

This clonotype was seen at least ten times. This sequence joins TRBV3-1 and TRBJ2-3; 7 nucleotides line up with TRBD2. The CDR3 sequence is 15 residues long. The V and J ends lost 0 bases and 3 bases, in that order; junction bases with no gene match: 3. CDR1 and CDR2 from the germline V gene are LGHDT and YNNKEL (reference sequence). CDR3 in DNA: TGTGCCAGCAGCCAAGAGGGAGGGTGGACAGATACGCAGTATTTT. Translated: CASSQEGGWTDTQYF.

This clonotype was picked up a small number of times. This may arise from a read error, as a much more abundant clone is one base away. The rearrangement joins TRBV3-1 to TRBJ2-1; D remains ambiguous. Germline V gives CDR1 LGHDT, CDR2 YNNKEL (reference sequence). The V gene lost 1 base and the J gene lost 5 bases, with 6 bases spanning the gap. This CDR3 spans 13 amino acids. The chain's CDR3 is CASSQGPHNEQFF. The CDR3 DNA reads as TGTGCCAGCAGCCAAGGACCGCACAATGAGCAGTTCTTC.

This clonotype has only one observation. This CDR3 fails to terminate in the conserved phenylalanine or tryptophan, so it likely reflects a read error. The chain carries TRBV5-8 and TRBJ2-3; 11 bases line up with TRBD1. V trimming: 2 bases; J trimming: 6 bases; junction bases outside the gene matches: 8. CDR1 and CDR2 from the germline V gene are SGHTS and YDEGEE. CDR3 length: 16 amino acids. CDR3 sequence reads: CASSLRTGGVGDTQYY. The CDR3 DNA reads TGTGCCAGCAGCTTAAGGACAGGGGGCGTAGGGGATACGCAGTATTAT.

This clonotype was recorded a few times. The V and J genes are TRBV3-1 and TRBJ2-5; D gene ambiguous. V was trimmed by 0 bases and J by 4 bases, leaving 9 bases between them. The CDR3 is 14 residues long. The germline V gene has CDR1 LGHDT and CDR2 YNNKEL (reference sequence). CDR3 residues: CASSQDRAAETQYF. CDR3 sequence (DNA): TGTGCCAGCAGCCAAGATAGGGCGGCAGAGACCCAGTACTTC.

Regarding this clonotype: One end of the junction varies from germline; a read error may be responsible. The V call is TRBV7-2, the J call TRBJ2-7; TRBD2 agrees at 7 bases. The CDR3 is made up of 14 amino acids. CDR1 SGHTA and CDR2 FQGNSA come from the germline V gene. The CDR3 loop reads CANSLSGIPYEQYF. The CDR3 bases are TGTGCCAACAGCTTGAGCGGGATCCCCTACGAGCAGTACTTC.

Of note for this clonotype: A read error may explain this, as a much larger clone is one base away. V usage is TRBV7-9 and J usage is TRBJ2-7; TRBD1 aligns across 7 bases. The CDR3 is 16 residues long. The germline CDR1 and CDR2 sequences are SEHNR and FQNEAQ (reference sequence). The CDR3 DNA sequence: TGTGCCAGCAGCTTAGGCCAGACAGGGAGCTCCTACGGGCAGTACTTC. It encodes CASSLGQTGSSYGQYF.

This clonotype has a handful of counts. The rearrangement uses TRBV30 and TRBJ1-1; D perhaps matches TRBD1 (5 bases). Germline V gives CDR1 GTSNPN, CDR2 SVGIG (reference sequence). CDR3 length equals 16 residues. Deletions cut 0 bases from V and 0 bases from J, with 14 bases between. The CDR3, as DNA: TGTGCCTGGAGTGTATTGGGAAAGGGGTTGAACACTGAAGCTTTCTTT. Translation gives CAWSVLGKGLNTEAFF.

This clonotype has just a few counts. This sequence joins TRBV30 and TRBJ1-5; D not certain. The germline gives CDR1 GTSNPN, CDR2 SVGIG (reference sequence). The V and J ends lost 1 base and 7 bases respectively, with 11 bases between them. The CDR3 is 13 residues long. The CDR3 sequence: CAWSEDSQQPQHF. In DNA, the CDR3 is TGTGCCTGGAGTGAGGATTCGCAGCAGCCCCAGCATTTT.

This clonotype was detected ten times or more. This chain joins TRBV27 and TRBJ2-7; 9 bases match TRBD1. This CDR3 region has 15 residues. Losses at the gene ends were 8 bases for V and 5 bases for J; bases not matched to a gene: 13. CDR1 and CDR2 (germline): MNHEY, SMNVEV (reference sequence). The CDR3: CASGLTGTGHDEQYF. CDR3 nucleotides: TGTGCCAGCGGATTGACCGGGACAGGGCACGACGAGCAGTACTTC.

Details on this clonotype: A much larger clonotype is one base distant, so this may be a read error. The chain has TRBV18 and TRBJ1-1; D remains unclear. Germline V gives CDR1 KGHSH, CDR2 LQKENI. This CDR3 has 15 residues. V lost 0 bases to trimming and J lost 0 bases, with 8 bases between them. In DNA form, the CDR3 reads TGTGCCAGCTCACCACCAGTAAGGATGAACACTGAAGCTTTCTTT. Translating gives CASSPPVRMNTEAFF.

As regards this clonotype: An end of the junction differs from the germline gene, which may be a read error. The CDR3 spells CAGSGRLSSYNEQFF. CDR3 DNA sequence: TGTGCCGGCAGCGGTCGACTCAGCTCCTACAATGAGCAGTTCTTC. The chain recombines TRBV9 with TRBJ2-1; D possibly corresponds to TRBD2 (5 bases). Germline V gene sequence: CDR1 SGDLS, CDR2 YYNGEE. CDR3 length equals 15 residues.

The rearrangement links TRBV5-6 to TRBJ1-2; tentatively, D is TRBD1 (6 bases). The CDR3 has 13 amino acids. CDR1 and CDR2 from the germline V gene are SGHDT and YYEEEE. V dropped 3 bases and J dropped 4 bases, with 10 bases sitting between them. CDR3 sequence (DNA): TGTGCCAGCAGCTATGGACAGATCTATGGCTACACCTTC. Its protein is CASSYGQIYGYTF.

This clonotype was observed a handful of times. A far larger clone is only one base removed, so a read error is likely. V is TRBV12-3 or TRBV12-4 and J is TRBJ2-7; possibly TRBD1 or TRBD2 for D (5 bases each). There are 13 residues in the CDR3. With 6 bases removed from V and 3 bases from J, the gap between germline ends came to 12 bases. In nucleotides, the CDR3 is TGTGCCAGCAGCCTGGGACGGATCTACGAGCAGTACTTC. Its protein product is CASSLGRIYEQYF.

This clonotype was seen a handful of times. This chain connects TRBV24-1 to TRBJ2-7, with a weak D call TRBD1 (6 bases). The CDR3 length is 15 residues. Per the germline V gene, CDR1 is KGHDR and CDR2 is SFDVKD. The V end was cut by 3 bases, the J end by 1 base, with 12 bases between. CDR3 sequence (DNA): TGTGCCACCAGTGATCCCACTCAGGGGTCCTACGAGCAGTACTTC. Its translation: CATSDPTQGSYEQYF.

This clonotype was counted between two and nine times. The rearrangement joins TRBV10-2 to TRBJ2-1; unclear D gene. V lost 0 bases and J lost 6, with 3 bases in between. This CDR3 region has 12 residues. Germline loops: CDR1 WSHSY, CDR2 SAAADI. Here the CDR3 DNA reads TGCGCCAGCAGTGAGTCGGTCAATGAGCAGTTCTTC. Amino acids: CASSESVNEQFF.

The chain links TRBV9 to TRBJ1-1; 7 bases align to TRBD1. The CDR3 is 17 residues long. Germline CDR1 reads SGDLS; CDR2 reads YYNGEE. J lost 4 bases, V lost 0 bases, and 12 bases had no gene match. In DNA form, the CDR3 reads TGTGCCAGCAGCGTAGGGGAACAGGGGTTGCTATTCACTGAAGCTTTCTTT. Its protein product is CASSVGEQGLLFTEAFF.

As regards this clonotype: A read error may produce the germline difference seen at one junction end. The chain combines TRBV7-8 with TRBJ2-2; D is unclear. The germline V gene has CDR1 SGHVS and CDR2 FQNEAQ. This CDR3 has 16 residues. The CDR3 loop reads CASSPYANANPGELFF. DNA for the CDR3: TGTGCCAGCAGCCCCTATGCAAACGCGAACCCCGGGGAGCTGTTTTTT.

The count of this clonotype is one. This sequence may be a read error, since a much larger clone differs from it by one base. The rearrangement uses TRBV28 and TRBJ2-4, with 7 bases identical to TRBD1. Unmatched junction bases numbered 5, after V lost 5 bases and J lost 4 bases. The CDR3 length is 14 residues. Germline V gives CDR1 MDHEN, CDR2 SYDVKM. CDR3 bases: TGTGCCAGCAGTGAAGTGGGACAGAAAAACATTCAGTACTTC. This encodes CASSEVGQKNIQYF. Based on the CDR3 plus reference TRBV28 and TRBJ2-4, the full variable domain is DVKVTQSSRYLVKRTGEKVFLECVQDMDHENMFWYRQDPGLGLRLIYFSYDVKMKEKGDIPEGYSVSREKKERFSLILESASTNQTSMYLCASSEVGQKNIQYFGAGTRLSVL.

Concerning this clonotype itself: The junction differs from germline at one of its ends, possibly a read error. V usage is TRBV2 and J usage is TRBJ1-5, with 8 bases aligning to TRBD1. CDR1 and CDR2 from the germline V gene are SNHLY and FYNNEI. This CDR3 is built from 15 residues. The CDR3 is CASSEGQGADQPQQF. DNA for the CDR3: TGTGCCAGCAGTGAAGGTCAGGGGGCGGATCAGCCCCAGCAGTTT.

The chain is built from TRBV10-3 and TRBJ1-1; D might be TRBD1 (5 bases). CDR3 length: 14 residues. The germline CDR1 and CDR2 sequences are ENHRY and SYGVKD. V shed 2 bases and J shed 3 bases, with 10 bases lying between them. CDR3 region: CAISETGGHTEAFF. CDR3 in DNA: TGTGCCATCAGTGAGACAGGAGGGCACACTGAAGCTTTCTTT.

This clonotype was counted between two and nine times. CDR3 DNA: TGTGCCATAGGGGGACCCACCTACAATGAGCAGTTCTTC. It specifies CAIGGPTYNEQFF. The rearrangement uses TRBV10-3 and TRBJ2-1; D possibly corresponds to TRBD1 (6 bases). Between the trimmed V and J ends, which lost 9 bases and 2 bases, there was a span of 11 bases. This CDR3 comprises 13 residues. CDR1 and CDR2 (germline): ENHRY, SYGVKD.

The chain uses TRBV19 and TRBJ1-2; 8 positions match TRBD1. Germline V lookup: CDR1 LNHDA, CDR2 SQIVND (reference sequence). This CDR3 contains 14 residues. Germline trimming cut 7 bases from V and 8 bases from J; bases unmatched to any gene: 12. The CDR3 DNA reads TGTGCCAGTACCCCGACAGGGGTTAATCGAGGCTACACCTTC. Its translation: CASTPTGVNRGYTF.

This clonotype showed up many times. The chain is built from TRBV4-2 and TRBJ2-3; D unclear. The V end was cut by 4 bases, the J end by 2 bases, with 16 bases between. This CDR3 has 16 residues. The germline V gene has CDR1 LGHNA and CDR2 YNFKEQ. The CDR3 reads CASSRKAGDPTDTQYF. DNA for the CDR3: TGTGCCAGCAGCCGAAAGGCCGGTGACCCCACAGATACGCAGTATTTT.